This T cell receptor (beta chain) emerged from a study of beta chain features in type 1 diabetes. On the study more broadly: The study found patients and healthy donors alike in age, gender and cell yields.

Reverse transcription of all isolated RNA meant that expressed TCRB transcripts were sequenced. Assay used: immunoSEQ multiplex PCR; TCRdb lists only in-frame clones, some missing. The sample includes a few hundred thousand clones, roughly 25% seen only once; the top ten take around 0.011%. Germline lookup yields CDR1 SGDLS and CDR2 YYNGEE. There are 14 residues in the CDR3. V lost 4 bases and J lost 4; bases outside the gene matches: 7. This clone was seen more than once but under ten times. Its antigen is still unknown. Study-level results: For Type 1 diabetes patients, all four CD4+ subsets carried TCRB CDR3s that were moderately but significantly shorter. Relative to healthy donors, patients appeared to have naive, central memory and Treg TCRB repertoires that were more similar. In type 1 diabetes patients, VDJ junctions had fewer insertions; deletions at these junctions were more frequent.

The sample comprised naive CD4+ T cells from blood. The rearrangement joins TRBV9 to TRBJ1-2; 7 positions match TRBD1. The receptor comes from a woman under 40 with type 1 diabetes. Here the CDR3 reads CASSFTGEFYGYTF. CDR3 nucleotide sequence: TGTGCCAGCAGCTTCACAGGGGAGTTCTATGGCTACACCTTC. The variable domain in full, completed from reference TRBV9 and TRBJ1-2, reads DSGVTQTPKHLITATGQRVTLRCSPRSGDLSVYWYQQSLDQGLQFLIQYYNGEERAKGNILERFSAQQFPDLHSELNLSSLELGDSALYFCASSFTGEFYGYTFGSGTRLTVV.